Sequencing of this T cell receptor (beta chain) was carried out in a study of blood T cell repertoires in COVID-19. Study in general: From the United States, Italy and Spain came samples of acute and convalescent COVID-19.

Authors' analysis steps: Amplified reference gene primers provided the basis for estimating nucleated cell counts. Clones were sequenced by immunoSEQ multiplex PCR, and TCRdb holds only the in-frame ones, with some missing. D and trimming were read from the DNA, whereas the V and J calls and clone size are those reported in that table. Of approximately 150,000 clones in the sample, around nine tenths are singletons; the top ten hold over 9.5%. The V and J ends lost 0 bases and 8 bases respectively, with 13 bases between them. From germline, CDR1 is MNHNS and CDR2 SASEGT. There are 14 residues in the CDR3.

The chain is built from TRBV6-1 and TRBJ1-2; no firm D call. The sequence came from a man aged 60-69 years with active or convalescent COVID-19. Sequencing was carried out using peripheral blood. Here the CDR3 reads CASSEARRAQGYTF. CDR3 DNA: TGTGCCAGCAGTGAAGCGAGGAGGGCGCAAGGCTACACCTTC.